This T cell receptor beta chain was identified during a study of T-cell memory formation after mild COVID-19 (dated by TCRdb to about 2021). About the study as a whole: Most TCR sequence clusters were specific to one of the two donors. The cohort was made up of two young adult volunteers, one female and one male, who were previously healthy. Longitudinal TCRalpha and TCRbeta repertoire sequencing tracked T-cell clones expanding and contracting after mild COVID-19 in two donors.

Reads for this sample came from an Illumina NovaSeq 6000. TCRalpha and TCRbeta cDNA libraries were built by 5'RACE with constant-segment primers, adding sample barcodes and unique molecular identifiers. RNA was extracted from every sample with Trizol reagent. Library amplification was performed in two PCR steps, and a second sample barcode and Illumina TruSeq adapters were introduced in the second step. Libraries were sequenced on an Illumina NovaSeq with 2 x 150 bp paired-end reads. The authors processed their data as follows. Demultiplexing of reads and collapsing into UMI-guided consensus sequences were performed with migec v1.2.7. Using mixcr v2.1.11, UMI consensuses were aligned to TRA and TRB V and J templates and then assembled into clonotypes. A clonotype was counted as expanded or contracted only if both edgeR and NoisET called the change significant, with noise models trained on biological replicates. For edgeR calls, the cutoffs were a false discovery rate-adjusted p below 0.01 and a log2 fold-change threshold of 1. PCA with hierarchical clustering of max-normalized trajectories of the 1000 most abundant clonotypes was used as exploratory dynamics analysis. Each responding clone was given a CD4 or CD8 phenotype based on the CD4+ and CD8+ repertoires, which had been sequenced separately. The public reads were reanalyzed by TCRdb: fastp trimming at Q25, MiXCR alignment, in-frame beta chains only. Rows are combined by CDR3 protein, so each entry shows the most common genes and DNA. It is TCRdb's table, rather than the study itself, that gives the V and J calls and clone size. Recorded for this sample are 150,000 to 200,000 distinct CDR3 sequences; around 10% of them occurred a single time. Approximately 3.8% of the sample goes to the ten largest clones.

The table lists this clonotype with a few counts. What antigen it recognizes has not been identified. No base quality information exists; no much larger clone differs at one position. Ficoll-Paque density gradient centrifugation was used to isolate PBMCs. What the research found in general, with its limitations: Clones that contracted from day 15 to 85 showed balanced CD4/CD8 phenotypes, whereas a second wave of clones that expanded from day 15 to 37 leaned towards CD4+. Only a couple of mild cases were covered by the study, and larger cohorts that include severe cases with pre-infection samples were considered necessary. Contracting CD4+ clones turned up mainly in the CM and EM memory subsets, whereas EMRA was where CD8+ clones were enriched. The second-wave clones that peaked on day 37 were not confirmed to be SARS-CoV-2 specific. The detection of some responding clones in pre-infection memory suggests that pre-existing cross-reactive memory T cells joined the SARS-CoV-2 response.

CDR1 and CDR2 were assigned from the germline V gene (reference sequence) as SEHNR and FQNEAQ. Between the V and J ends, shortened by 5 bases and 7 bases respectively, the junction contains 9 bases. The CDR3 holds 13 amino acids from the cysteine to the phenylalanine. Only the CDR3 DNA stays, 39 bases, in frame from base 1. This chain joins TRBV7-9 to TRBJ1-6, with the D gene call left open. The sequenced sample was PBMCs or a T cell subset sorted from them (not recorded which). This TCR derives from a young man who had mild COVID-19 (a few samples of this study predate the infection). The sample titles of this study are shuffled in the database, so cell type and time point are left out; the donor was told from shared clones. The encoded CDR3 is CASSRADNSPLHF. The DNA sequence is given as TGTGCCAGCAGCCGAGCAGACAATTCACCCCTCCACTTT.